Listed below are T cell receptor beta chains from one sample, sequenced in a study of blood T cells in healthy people across ages. In TCRdb, the 5' RACE reads were re-called with MiXCR into one record per CDR3 protein. The sample consists of just over 800,000 distinct CDR3 sequences, approximately 65% of them appearing once. The sample was blood. The receptors here all came from a young man in good health. The CDR3 runs from the conserved cysteine through the conserved F or W. D genes are given only for firm matches. Clone size is shown for a subset of rows, as once, few, many or a class of expanded clone.

J: TRBJ2-3; V: TRBV3-1; size: -; D: -; DNA: TGTGCCAGCAGGGACCGGGACCCTCAAAGCGATACGCAGTATTTT; CDR3: CASRDRDPQSDTQYF
J: TRBJ2-1; V: TRBV4-3; size: -; D: TRBD2; DNA: TGCGCCAGCAGCCAACAGCGGGGGTCCTACAATGAGCAGTTCTTC; CDR3: CASSQQRGSYNEQFF
J: TRBJ2-1; V: TRBV9; size: few; D: -; DNA: TGTGCCAGCGGGGCCCCTGAGTGGGGTGAGCAGTTCTTC; CDR3: CASGAPEWGEQFF
J: TRBJ2-7; V: TRBV7-3; size: many; D: -; DNA: TGTGCCAGCAGCTTGCAGAGGATAGACGGCGAGCAGTACTTC; CDR3: CASSLQRIDGEQYF
J: TRBJ2-1; V: TRBV7-9; size: -; D: -; DNA: TGTGCCAGCAGCAGTACAGGGCAGTCCACCTACAATGAGCAGTTCTTC; CDR3: CASSSTGQSTYNEQFF
J: TRBJ2-2; V: TRBV27; size: -; D: TRBD1; DNA: TGTGCCAGCAGTTTATCGGGACAGCGGATTATGGGGGAGCTGTTTTTT; CDR3: CASSLSGQRIMGELFF
J: TRBJ2-3; V: TRBV7-2; size: -; D: -; DNA: TGTGCCAGCAGCTTACTGTCCGTGGGGACCACAGATACGCAGTATTTT; CDR3: CASSLLSVGTTDTQYF
J: TRBJ1-5; V: TRBV24-1; size: -; D: -; DNA: TGTGCCACCAGTGATTCGGCGGCGGGGAGCAATCAGCCCCAGCATTTT; CDR3: CATSDSAAGSNQPQHF
J: TRBJ2-5; V: TRBV28; size: once; D: TRBD2; DNA: TGTGCCAGCAGCCCCCCATTAGCGGGGGGCCTAGAGACCCAGTACTTC; CDR3: CASSPPLAGGLETQYF
J: TRBJ2-1; V: TRBV20-1; size: -; D: TRBD2; DNA: TGCAGTGCTAGAGCGTCGGGCCCCGGGACTAGCGGGGGCGTCTACAATGAGCAGTTCTTC; CDR3: CSARASGPGTSGGVYNEQFF
J: TRBJ2-1; V: TRBV20-1; size: -; D: TRBD1; DNA: TGCAGTGCTAAACAGGGGGCGGGCTACAATGAGCAGTTCTTC; CDR3: CSAKQGAGYNEQFF
J: TRBJ2-1; V: TRBV4-3; size: -; D: TRBD2; DNA: TGCACCAGCAGCCAAGATCTTGGCGGGGGGGACAATGAGCAGTTCTTC; CDR3: CTSSQDLGGGDNEQFF
J: TRBJ2-7; V: TRBV7-2; size: -; D: TRBD1; DNA: TGTGCCAGCAGCTCCATTCCACGGGACAGGGTCGCCTACGAGCAGTACTTC; CDR3: CASSSIPRDRVAYEQYF
J: TRBJ2-7; V: TRBV10-3; size: -; D: -; DNA: TGTGCCATCAGTGATGGTTGGGAAAACTACGAGCAGTACTTC; CDR3: CAISDGWENYEQYF
J: TRBJ1-1; V: TRBV7-9; size: few; D: TRBD1; DNA: TGTGCCAGCAGCTTAGAGGGACAGGGGAACACTGAAGCTTTCTTT; CDR3: CASSLEGQGNTEAFF
J: TRBJ2-3; V: TRBV29-1; size: once; D: TRBD2; DNA: TGCAGCGTTGACGCTAGCGGGGACACAGATACGCAGTATTTT; CDR3: CSVDASGDTDTQYF
J: TRBJ1-5; V: TRBV6-2/TRBV6-3; size: -; D: -; DNA: TGTGCCAGCAGTTATCGACTCGGGGCCGAAGGAGTTGGCAATCAGCCCCAGCATTTT; CDR3: CASSYRLGAEGVGNQPQHF
J: TRBJ1-4; V: TRBV27; size: -; D: -; DNA: TGTGCCAGCAGTTTCCGCAGGGATGAAAAACTGTTTTTT; CDR3: CASSFRRDEKLFF
J: TRBJ2-2; V: TRBV15; size: -; D: -; DNA: TGTGCCACCAGCAGAGATCCCGGGGCCACCGGGGAGCTGTTTTTT; CDR3: CATSRDPGATGELFF
J: TRBJ2-7; V: TRBV27; size: -; D: TRBD2; DNA: TGTGCCAGCAGTGTGGCTGCCCCGGGGGGGAAATACGAGCAGTACTTC; CDR3: CASSVAAPGGKYEQYF
J: TRBJ2-7; V: TRBV7-2; size: -; D: TRBD1; DNA: TGTGCCAGCAGCCCGCCAGGGGGCGCGTCTCACGAGCAGTACTTC; CDR3: CASSPPGGASHEQYF
J: TRBJ2-1; V: TRBV12-3/TRBV12-4; size: -; D: -; DNA: TGTGCCAGCAGTTTATCTGGTTACAGACTTGCTGAGCAGTTCTTC; CDR3: CASSLSGYRLAEQFF
J: TRBJ2-5; V: TRBV5-1; size: -; D: TRBD1; DNA: TGCGCCAGCAGCCAACCGGGACAGGGGGTTGGAGAGACCCAGTACTTC; CDR3: CASSQPGQGVGETQYF
J: TRBJ1-4; V: TRBV2; size: once; D: -; DNA: TGTGCCAGCAGTGAAGTGGACGGGGCTGAACTGTTTTTT; CDR3: CASSEVDGAELFF
J: TRBJ1-2; V: TRBV2; size: -; D: TRBD1; DNA: TGTGCCAGCAGTGCAACAGGGGGCCCGTTTAACTATGGCTACACCTTC; CDR3: CASSATGGPFNYGYTF
J: TRBJ2-4; V: TRBV6-2/TRBV6-3; size: -; D: TRBD1; DNA: TGTGCCAGCAGTCCCCGGGACAGGGAAAACATTCAGTACTTC; CDR3: CASSPRDRENIQYF
J: TRBJ2-5; V: TRBV6-5; size: few; D: -; DNA: TGTGCCAGCAGTTACTCTCGTGGAGAGACCCAGTACTTC; CDR3: CASSYSRGETQYF
J: TRBJ1-2; V: TRBV9; size: few; D: -; DNA: TGTGCCAGCAGCTCGCCCGGGGATCAGACCTTATATGGCTACACCTTC; CDR3: CASSSPGDQTLYGYTF
J: TRBJ1-4; V: TRBV7-2; size: -; D: TRBD1; DNA: TGTGCCAGCAGACTTGCCGGGACAGGGTATGAAAAACTGTTTTTT; CDR3: CASRLAGTGYEKLFF
J: TRBJ2-6; V: TRBV9; size: -; D: -; DNA: TGTGCCAGCAGCCCCCTGTGGGGTGGGGCCAACGTCCTGACTTTC; CDR3: CASSPLWGGANVLTF
J: TRBJ1-2; V: TRBV5-1; size: -; D: TRBD1; DNA: TGCGCCAGCAGCTCGGGACAGGAGTACACCTTC; CDR3: CASSSGQEYTF
J: TRBJ1-5; V: TRBV6-6; size: -; D: -; DNA: TGTGCCAGCAGTTACCTTGGTCGGCAGCCCCAGCATTTT; CDR3: CASSYLGRQPQHF
J: TRBJ1-2; V: TRBV10-3; size: few; D: -; DNA: TGTGCCATCAGTGAAGTCGCAGGGAGCTATGGCTACACCTTC; CDR3: CAISEVAGSYGYTF
J: TRBJ2-3; V: TRBV4-3; size: -; D: -; DNA: TGCGCCAGCAGCCAAGAGGGGACAAGCATTGCTGAGCAGTATTTT; CDR3: CASSQEGTSIAEQYF
J: TRBJ2-4; V: TRBV9; size: many; D: -; DNA: TGTGCCAGCAGCGTAGCTGCCAGGGGAGGGGAAAACATTCAGTACTTC; CDR3: CASSVAARGGENIQYF
J: TRBJ2-1; V: TRBV5-1; size: -; D: TRBD2; DNA: TGCGCCAGCAGCCCAAAAGCGTCTAGCGGGGGGCCCGGCTCGCGTAATGAGCAGTTCTTC; CDR3: CASSPKASSGGPGSRNEQFF
J: TRBJ2-7; V: TRBV29-1; size: -; D: -; DNA: TGCAGCGTTGAAGACGCCCGGGACGGGCACTACGAGCAGTACTTC; CDR3: CSVEDARDGHYEQYF
J: TRBJ2-7; V: TRBV5-1; size: -; D: -; DNA: TGCGCCGGCAGCTTCGGGTACGAGCAGTACTTC; CDR3: CAGSFGYEQYF
J: TRBJ2-7; V: TRBV12-3/TRBV12-4; size: few; D: -; DNA: TGTGCCAGCAGTTTTTTAGGGGGCTCCTACGAGCAGTACTTC; CDR3: CASSFLGGSYEQYF
J: TRBJ2-7; V: TRBV21-1; size: -; D: -; DNA: TGTGCCAGCAGCAAAGCCGCAGGGGTGACCTACGAGCAGTACTTC; CDR3: CASSKAAGVTYEQYF
J: TRBJ2-4; V: TRBV15; size: -; D: TRBD1; DNA: TGTGCCACCAACAGGGACAGGGATTCGGCCAAAAACATTCAGTACTTC; CDR3: CATNRDRDSAKNIQYF
J: TRBJ1-2; V: TRBV7-2; size: -; D: TRBD1; DNA: TGTGCCAGCAGCTTTCTCCAGACCGGGACAGGGAGCGGCTACACCTTC; CDR3: CASSFLQTGTGSGYTF
J: TRBJ2-4; V: TRBV11-2; size: -; D: -; DNA: TGTGCCAGCAGCTTAGCGCCCACAGGAGCCAAAAACATTCAGTACTTC; CDR3: CASSLAPTGAKNIQYF
J: TRBJ2-5; V: TRBV12-3/TRBV12-4; size: many; D: -; DNA: TGTGCCAGCAGTTTAGCGGCAGAGACCCAGTACTTC; CDR3: CASSLAAETQYF
J: TRBJ1-2; V: TRBV7-6; size: few; D: -; DNA: TGTGCCAGCAGCTTAGCCGGGACGGAAGCTAACTATGGCTACACCTTC; CDR3: CASSLAGTEANYGYTF
J: TRBJ1-6; V: TRBV6-2/TRBV6-3; size: -; D: TRBD1; DNA: TGTGCCAGCAGGTACGGGGACAGGGCGGATTCACCCCTCCACTTT; CDR3: CASRYGDRADSPLHF
J: TRBJ2-1; V: TRBV28; size: -; D: TRBD2; DNA: TGTGCCAGCAGTAACCCTAGCGGGGGATCCTACAATGAGCAGTTCTTC; CDR3: CASSNPSGGSYNEQFF
J: TRBJ2-5; V: TRBV7-2; size: few; D: -; DNA: TGTGCCAGCAGCCAGCGGACCCGAGAGACCCAGTACTTC; CDR3: CASSQRTRETQYF
J: TRBJ2-7; V: TRBV12-3/TRBV12-4; size: -; D: -; DNA: TGTGCCAGCAGTCATGGGATTGTGGCGTACGAGCAGTACTTC; CDR3: CASSHGIVAYEQYF
J: TRBJ2-1; V: TRBV6-2/TRBV6-3; size: -; D: TRBD2; DNA: TGTGCCAGCAGTTTTAGCGGGGGGCGGAATGAGCAGTTCTTC; CDR3: CASSFSGGRNEQFF
J: TRBJ2-7; V: TRBV5-1; size: few; D: -; DNA: TGCGCCAGCAGCTTCAGGGGAGGGAGGACCTACGAGCAGTACTTC; CDR3: CASSFRGGRTYEQYF
J: TRBJ2-1; V: TRBV20-1; size: -; D: TRBD2; DNA: TGCAGTGCTAGAGATGGGGCTAGCGGCGATGAGCAGTTCTTC; CDR3: CSARDGASGDEQFF
J: TRBJ1-6; V: TRBV7-9; size: -; D: TRBD1; DNA: TGTTCCAGCGACAGGGAAGGTTCACCCCTCCACTTT; CDR3: CSSDREGSPLHF